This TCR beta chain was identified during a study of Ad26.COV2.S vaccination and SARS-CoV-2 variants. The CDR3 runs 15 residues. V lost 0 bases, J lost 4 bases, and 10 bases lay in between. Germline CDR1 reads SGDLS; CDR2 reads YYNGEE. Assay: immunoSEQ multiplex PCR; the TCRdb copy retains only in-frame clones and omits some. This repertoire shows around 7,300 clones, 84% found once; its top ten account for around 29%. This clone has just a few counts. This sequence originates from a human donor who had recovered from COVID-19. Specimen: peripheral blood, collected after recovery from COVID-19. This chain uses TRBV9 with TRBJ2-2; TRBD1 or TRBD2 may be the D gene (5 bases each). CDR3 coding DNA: TGTGCCAGCAGCGTAGATCCGGGGCGCACCGGGGAGCTGTTTTTT. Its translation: CASSVDPGRTGELFF.